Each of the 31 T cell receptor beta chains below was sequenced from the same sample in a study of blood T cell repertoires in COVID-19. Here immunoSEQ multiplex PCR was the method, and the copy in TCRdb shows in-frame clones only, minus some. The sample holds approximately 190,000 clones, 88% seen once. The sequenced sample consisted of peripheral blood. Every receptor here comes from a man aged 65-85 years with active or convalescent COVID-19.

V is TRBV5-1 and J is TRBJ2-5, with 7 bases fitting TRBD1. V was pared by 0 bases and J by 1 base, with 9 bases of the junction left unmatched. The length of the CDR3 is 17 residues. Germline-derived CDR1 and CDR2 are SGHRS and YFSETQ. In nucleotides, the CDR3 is TGCGCCAGCAGCTTGGCCAGCACAGGGGTGGGCCAAGAGACCCAGTACTTC. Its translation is CASSLASTGVGQETQYF.

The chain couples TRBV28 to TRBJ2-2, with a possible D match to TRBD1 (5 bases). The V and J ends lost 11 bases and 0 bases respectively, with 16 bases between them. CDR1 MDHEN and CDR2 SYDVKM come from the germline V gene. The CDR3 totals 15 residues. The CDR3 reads CALGGAGPNTGELFF. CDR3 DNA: TGTGCCCTAGGTGGGGCAGGGCCGAACACCGGGGAGCTGTTTTTT.

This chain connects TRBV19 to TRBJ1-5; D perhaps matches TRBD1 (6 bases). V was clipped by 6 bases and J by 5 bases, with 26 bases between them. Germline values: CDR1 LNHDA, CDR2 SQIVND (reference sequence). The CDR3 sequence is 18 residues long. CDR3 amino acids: CASRLNPSGTLIYQPQHF. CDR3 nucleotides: TGTGCCAGTAGATTAAACCCCTCCGGGACACTAATTTATCAGCCCCAGCATTTT.

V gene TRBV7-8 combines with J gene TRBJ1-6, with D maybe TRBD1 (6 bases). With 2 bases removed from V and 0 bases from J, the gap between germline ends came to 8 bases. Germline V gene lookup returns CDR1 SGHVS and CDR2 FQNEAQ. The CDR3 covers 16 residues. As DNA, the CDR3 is TGTGCCAGCAGCTTACAGGGGAGCTCCTATAATTCACCCCTCCACTTT. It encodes CASSLQGSSYNSPLHF.

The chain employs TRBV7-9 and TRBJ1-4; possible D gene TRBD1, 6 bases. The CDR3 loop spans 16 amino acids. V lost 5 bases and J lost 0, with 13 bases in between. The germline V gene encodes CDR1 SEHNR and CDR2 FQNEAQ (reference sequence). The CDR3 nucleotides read TGTGCCAGCAGCCTTGGACAGCCCGCAACTAATGAAAAACTGTTTTTT. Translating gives CASSLGQPATNEKLFF.

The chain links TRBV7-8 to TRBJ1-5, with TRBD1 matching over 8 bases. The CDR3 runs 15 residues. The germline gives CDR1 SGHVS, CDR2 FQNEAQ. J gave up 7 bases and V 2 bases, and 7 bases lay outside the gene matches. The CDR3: CASSLSGQGGQPQHF. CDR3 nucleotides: TGTGCCAGCAGCTTAAGCGGACAGGGAGGCCAGCCCCAGCATTTT. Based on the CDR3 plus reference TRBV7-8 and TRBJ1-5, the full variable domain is GAGVSQSPRYKVAKRGQDVALRCDPISGHVSLFWYQQALGQGPEFLTYFQNEAQLDKSGLPSDRFFAERPEGSVSTLKIQRTQQEDSAVYLCASSLSGQGGQPQHFGDGTRLSIL.

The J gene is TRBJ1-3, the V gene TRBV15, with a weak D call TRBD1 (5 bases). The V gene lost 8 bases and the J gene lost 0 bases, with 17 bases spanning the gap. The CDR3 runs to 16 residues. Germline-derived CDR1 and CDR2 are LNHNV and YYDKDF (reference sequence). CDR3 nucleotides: TGTGCCACCCAGGGTCAGGCCGTAAGCTCTGGAAACACCATATATTTT. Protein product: CATQGQAVSSGNTIYF.

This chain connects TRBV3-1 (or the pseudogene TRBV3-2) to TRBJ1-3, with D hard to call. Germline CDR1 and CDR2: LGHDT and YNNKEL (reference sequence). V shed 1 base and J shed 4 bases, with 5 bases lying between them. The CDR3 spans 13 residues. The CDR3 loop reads CASSQVAGNTIYF. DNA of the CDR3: TGTGCCAGCAGCCAAGTTGCGGGAAACACCATATATTTT.

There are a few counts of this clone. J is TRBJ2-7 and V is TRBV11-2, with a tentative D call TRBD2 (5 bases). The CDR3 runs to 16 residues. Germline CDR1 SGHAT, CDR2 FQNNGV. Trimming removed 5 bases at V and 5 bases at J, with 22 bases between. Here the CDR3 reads CASSARARVDGDEQYF. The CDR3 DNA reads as TGTGCCAGCAGCGCAAGAGCCCGGGTCGACGGGGACGAGCAGTACTTC.

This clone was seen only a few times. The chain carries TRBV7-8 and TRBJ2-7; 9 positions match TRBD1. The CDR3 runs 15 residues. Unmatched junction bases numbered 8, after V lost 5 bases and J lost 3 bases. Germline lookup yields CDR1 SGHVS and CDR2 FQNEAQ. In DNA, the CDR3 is TGTGCCAGCAGCCCCGCCGGGACAGGGAGCTACGAGCAGTACTTC. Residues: CASSPAGTGSYEQYF.

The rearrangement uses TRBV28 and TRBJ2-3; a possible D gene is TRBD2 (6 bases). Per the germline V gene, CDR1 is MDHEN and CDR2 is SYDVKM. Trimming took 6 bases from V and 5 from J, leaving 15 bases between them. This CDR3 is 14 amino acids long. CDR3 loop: CASRHGRALDTQYF. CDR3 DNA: TGTGCCAGCAGGCACGGGAGAGCCCTAGATACGCAGTATTTT.

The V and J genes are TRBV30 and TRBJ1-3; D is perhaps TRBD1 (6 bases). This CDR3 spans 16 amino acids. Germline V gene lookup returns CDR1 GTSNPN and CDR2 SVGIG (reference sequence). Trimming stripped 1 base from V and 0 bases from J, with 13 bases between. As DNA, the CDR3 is TGTGCCTGGAGTGGACCTATACAGGGCTCTGGAAACACCATATATTTT. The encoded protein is CAWSGPIQGSGNTIYF. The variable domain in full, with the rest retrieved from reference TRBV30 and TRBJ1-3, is SQTIHQWPATLVQPVGSPLSLECTVEGTSNPNLYWYRQAAGRGLQLLFYSVGIGQISSEVPQNLSASRPQDRQFILSSKKLLLSDSGFYLCAWSGPIQGSGNTIYFGEGSWLTVV.

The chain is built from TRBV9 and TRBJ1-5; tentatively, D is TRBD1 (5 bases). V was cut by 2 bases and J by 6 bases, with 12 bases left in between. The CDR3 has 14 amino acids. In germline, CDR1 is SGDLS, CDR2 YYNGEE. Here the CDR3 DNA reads TGTGCCAGCAGCGTTGGGGGAGGCGGTCAGCCCCAGCATTTT. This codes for CASSVGGGGQPQHF.

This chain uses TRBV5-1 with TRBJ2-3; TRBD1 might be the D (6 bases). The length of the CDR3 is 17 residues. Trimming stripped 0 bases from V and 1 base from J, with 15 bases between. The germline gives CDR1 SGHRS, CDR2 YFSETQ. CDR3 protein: CASSLGDTGLGTDTQYF. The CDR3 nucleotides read TGCGCCAGCAGCTTGGGCGATACAGGGCTAGGCACAGATACGCAGTATTTT.

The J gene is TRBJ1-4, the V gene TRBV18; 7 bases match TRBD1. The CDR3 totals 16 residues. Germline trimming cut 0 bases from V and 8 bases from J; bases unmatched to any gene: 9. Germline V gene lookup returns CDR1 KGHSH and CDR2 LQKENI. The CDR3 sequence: CASSPPQGVGEEKLFF. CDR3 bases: TGTGCCAGCTCACCACCGCAGGGGGTGGGGGAAGAAAAACTGTTTTTT.

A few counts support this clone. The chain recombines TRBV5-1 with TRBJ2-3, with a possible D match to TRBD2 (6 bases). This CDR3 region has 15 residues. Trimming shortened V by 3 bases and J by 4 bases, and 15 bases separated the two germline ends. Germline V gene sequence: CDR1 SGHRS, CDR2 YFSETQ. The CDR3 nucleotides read TGCGCCAGCAGCTCCGGGACTCTGGGGCCAGATACGCAGTATTTT. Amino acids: CASSSGTLGPDTQYF.

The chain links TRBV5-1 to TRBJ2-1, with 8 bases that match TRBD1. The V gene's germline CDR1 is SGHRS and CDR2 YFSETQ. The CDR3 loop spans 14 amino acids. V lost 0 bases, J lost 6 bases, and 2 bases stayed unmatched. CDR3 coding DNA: TGCGCCAGCAGCTTGGGACAGGGGAGCAATGAGCAGTTCTTC. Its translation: CASSLGQGSNEQFF.

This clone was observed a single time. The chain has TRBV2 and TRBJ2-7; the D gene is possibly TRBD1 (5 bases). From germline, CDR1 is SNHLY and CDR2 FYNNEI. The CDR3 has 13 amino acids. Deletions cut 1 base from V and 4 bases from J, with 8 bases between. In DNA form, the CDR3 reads TGTGCCAGCAGTGAAGGGGGCAGGTACGAGCAGTACTTC. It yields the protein CASSEGGRYEQYF.

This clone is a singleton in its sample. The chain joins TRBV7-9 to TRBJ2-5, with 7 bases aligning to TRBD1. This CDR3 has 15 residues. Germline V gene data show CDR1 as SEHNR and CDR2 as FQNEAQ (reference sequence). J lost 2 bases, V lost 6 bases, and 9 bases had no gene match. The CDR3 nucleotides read TGTGCCAGCAGTCCCGGGACAGTCGGGCAAGAGACCCAGTACTTC. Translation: CASSPGTVGQETQYF.

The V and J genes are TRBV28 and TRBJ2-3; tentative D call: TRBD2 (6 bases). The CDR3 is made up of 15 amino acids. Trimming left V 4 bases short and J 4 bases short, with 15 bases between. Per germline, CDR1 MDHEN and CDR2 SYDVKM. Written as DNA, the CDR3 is TGTGCCAGCAGTTCTCATAGCGGAGGGGCAGATACGCAGTATTTT. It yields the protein CASSSHSGGADTQYF.

CDR3: CASSLTPGTPSYEQYF. CDR3 sequence (DNA): TGCGCCAGCAGCTTGACCCCCGGGACACCTTCTTACGAGCAGTACTTC. The chain uses TRBV5-1 and TRBJ2-7; D is possibly TRBD1 (6 bases). The V gene lost 1 base and the J gene lost 4 bases, with 18 bases spanning the gap. The CDR3 covers 16 residues. Germline CDR1 and CDR2: SGHRS and YFSETQ.

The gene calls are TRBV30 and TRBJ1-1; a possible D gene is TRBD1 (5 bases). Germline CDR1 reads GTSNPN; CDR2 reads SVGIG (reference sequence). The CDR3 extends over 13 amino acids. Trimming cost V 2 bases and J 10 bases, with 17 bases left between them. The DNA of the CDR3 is TGTGCCTGGAGTTCAGACATGCGGGGGAGAGCTTTCTTT. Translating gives CAWSSDMRGRAFF.

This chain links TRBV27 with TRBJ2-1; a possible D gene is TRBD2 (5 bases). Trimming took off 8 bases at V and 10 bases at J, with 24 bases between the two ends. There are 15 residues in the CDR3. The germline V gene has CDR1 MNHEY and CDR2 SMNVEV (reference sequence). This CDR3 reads CASSAGGSGLGEQFF. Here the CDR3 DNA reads TGTGCCAGCTCCGCCGGAGGATCCGGTTTAGGGGAGCAGTTCTTC.

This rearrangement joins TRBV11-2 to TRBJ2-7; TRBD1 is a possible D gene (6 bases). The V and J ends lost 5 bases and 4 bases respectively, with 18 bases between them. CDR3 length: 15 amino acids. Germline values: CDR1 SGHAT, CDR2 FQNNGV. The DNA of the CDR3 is TGTGCCAGCAGCCCCGGGCGACAGGTGTTTTACGAGCAGTACTTC. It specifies CASSPGRQVFYEQYF.

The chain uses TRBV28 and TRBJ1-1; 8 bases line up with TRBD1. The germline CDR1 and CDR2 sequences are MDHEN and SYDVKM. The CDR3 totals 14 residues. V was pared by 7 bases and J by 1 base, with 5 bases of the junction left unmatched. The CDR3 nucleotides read TGTGCCAGCACCTACGACAGGGGGAACACTGAAGCTTTCTTT. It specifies CASTYDRGNTEAFF.

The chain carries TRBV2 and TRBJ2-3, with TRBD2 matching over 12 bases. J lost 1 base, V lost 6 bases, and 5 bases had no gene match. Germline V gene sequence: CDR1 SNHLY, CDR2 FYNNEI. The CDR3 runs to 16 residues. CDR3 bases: TGTGCCAGCAGGACTAGCGGGAGTATCCGCACAGATACGCAGTATTTT. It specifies CASRTSGSIRTDTQYF.

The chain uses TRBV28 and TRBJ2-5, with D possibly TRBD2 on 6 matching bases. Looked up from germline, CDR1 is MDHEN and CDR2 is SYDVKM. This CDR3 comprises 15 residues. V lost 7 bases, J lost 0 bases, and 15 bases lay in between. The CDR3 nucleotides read TGTGCCAGCATGCGAGCGGGCGCTTACCAAGAGACCCAGTACTTC. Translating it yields CASMRAGAYQETQYF.

The CDR3 coding sequence is TGTGCCATCAGTGAGTCGGGCGGGACAGGGGGTGAGAAACTGTTTTTT. Amino acid sequence: CAISESGGTGGEKLFF. The chain carries TRBV10-3 and TRBJ1-4; 11 positions match TRBD1. V was clipped by 0 bases and J by 11 bases; unmatched bases: 8. This CDR3 is built from 16 residues. CDR1 is ENHRY and CDR2 is SYGVKD in the germline V gene.

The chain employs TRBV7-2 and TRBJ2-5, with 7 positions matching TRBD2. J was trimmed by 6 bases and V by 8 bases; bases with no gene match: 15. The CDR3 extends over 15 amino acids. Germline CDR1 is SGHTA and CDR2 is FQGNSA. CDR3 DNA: TGTGCCAGCGAAGGCGGACTAGGAATAAAAAAGACCCAGTACTTC. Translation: CASEGGLGIKKTQYF.

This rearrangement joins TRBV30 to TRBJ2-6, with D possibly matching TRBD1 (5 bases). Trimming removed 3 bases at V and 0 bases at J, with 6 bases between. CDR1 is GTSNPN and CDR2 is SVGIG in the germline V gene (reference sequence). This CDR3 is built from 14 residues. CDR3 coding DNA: TGTGCCTGGAGGACAGTCTCTGGGGCCAACGTCCTGACTTTC. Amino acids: CAWRTVSGANVLTF.

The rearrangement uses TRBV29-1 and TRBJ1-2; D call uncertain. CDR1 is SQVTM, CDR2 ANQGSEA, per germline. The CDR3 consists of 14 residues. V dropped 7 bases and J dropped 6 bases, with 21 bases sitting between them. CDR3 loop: CSAIKVRGSHGYTF. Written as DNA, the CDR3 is TGCAGCGCGATCAAGGTACGGGGAAGCCATGGCTACACCTTC.